This T cell receptor (beta chain) was found in a study of T cell responses to AZD1222 COVID-19 vaccine. The table came from immunoSEQ multiplex PCR; TCRdb's copy has only in-frame clones and leaves some out. The table shows some 190,000 clones, with about nine tenths occurring only once. Unmatched junction bases numbered 9, after V lost 0 bases and J lost 4 bases. From germline, CDR1 is SGHAT and CDR2 FQNNGV. CDR3 length equals 17 residues. The TCR originated in an adult who received the AZD1222 COVID-19 vaccine. V is TRBV11-2 and J is TRBJ2-1; TRBD2 matches at 7 bases. Sequencing was performed on peripheral blood, taken 28 days after the second AZD1222 dose. CDR3 sequence (DNA): TGTGCCAGCAGCTTAGATCTGGCTAGCGGTGTTTACAATGAGCAGTTCTTC. This codes for CASSLDLASGVYNEQFF.